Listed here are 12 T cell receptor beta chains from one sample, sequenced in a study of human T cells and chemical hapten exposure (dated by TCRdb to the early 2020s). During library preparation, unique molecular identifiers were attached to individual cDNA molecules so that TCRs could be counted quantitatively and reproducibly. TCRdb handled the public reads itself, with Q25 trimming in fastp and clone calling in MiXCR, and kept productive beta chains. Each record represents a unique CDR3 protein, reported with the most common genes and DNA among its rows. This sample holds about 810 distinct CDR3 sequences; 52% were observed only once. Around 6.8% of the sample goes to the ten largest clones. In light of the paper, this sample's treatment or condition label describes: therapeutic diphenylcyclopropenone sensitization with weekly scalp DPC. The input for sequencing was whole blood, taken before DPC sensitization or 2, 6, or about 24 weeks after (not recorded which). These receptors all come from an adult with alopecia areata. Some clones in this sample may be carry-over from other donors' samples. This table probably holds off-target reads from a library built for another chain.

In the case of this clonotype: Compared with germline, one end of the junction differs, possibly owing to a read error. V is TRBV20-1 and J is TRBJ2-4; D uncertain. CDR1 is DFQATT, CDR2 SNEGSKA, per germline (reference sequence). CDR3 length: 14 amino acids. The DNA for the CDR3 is TGCAGTGCTAGAAATCCGGAGAATTCGCCCATTCTGTACTTC. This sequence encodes CSARNPENSPILYF.

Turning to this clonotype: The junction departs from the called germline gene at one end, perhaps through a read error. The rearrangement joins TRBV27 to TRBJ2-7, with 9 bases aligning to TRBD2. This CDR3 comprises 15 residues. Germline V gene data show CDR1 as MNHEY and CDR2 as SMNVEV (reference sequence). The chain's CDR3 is CATHLKAGGIYEQNF. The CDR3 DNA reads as TGTGCCACCCACTTGAAGGCGGGGGGGATCTACGAGCAGAACTTC.

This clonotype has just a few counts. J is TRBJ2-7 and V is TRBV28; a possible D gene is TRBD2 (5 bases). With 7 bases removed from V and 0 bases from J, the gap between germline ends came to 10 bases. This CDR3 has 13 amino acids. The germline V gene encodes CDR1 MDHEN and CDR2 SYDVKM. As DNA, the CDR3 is TGTGCCAGCACTGAGGGCTACTCCTACGAGCAGTACTTC. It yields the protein CASTEGYSYEQYF.

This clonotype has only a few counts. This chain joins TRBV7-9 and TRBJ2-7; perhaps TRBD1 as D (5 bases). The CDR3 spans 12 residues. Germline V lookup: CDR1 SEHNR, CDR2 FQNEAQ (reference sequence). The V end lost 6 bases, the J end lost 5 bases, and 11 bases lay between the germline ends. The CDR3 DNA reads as TGTGCCAGCAGTTCGGCAGGGAACGAGCAGTACTTC. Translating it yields CASSSAGNEQYF.

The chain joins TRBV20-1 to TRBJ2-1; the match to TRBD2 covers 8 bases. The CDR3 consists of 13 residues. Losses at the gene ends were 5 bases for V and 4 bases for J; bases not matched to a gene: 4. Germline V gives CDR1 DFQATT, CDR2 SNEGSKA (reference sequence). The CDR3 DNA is TGCAGTGCTCGGGTAGCGGGGTACAATGAGCAGTTCTTC. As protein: CSARVAGYNEQFF.

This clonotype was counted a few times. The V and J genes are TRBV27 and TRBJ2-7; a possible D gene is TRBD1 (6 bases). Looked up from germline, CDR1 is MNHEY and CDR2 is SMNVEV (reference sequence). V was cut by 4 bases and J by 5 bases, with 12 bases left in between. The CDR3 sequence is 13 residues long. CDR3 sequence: CASSSGQNNEQYF. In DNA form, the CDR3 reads TGTGCCAGCAGTTCAGGACAGAACAACGAGCAGTACTTC.

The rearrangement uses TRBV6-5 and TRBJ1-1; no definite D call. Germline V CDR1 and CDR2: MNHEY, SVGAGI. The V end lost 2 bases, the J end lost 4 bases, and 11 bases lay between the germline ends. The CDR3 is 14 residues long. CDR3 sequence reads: CASSYGTWSTEAFF. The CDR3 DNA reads TGTGCCAGCAGTTACGGCACATGGTCCACTGAAGCTTTCTTT.

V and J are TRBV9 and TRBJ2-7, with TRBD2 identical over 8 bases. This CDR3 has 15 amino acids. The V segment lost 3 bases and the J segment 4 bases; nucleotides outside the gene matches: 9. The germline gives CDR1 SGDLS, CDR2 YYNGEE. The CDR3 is CASSATPGLVYEQYF. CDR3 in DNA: TGTGCCAGCAGCGCGACCCCGGGACTAGTATACGAGCAGTACTTC.

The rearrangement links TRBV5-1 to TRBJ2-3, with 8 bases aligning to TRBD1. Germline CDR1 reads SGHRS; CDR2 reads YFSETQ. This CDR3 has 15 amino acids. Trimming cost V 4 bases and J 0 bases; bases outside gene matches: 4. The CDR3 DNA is TGCGCCAGCAGCCTAGGACAGGGAAGCACAGATACGCAGTATTTT. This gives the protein CASSLGQGSTDTQYF.

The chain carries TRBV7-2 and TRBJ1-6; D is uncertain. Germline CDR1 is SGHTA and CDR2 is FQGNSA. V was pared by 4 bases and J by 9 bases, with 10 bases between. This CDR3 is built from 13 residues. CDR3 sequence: CASSSDRFSPLHF. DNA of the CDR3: TGTGCCAGCAGCTCCGACCGATTTTCACCCCTCCACTTT.

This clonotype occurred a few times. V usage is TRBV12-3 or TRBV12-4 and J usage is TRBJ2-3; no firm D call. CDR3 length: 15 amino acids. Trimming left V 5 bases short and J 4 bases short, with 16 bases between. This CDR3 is CASSPVLARADTQYF. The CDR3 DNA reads TGTGCCAGCAGTCCCGTTTTGGCACGGGCAGATACGCAGTATTTT.

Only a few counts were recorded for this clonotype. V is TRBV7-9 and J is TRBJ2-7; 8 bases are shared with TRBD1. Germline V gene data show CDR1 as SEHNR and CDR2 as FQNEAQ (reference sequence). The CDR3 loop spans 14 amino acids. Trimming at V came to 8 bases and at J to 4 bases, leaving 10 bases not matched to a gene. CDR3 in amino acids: CASGLSGQGYEQYF. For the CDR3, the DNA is TGTGCCAGCGGCCTGAGTGGACAGGGATACGAGCAGTACTTC.